The clone carrying this T cell receptor (beta chain) has just one count. No antigen is known for it. A much more abundant neighbour one base away suggests this may be a read error. This sample was included in a study of tumor and adjacent non-tumor tissue in lung cancer. Study background: Stage I to III disease affected 10 men and 5 women aged roughly 31 to 76. Regarding the study as a whole: TCR diversity was significantly greater in tumor than normal lung tissue.

There are 16 residues in the CDR3. Germline V lookup: CDR1 SGHNT, CDR2 YYREEE (reference sequence). This sample's RNA came from whole unsorted tissue. Donors were chemotherapy-naive, newly diagnosed lung cancer surgical patients in China, August–November 2014. TCRbeta libraries were built with three rounds of nested PCR, modified from ARM-PCR. TCRdb re-called the multiplex PCR reads with MiXCR, one entry per CDR3 protein. The sample yields about 110,000 distinct CDR3 sequences, roughly 77% seen once. The chain employs TRBV5-4 and TRBJ2-7, with D possibly TRBD1 on 9 matching bases. Sequencing was carried out using lung tumor tissue. This TCR came from a woman aged 60-70 years with non-small cell lung cancer. This chain's CDR3 is CTSSPGGTGLSYEQYF. The CDR3 nucleotides are TGTACCAGCAGCCCGGGGGGGACAGGGCTTTCCTACGAGCAGTACTTC.